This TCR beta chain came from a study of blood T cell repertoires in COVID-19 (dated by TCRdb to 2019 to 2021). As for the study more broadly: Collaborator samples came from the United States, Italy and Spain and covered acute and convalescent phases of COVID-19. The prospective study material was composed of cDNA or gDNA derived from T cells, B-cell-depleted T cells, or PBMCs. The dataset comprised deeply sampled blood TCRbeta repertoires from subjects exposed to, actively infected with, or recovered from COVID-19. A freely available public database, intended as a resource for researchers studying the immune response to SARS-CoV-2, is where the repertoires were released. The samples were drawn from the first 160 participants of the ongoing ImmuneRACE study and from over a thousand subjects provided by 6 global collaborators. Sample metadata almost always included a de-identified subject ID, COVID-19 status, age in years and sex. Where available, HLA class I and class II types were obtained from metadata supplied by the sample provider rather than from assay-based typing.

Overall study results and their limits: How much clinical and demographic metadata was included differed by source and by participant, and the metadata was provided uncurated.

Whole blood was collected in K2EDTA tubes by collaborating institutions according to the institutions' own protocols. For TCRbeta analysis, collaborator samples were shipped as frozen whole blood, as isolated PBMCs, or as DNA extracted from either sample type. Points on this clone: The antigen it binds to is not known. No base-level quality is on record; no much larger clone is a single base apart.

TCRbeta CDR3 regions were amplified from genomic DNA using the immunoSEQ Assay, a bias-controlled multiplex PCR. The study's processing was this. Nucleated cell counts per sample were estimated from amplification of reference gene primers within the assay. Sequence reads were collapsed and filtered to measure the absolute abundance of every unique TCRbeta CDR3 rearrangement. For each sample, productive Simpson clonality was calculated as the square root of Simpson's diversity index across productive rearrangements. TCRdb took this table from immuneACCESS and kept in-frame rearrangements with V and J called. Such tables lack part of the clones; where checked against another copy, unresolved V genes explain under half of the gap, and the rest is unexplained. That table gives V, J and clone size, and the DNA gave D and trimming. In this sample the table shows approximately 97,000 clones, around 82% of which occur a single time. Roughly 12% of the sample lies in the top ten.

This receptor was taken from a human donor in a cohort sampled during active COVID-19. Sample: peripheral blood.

The nucleotides read TGTGCCAGCAGCTTAGAGGCAGGGGGCCTTGCCTACACAGATACGCAGTATTTT. Its translation is CASSLEAGGLAYTDTQYF. The V and J segments used are TRBV7-2 and TRBJ2-3; 8 bases in between match TRBD1. Taken from the germline V gene, the CDR1 and CDR2 loops are SGHTA and FQGNSA. V and J are trimmed by 1 base and 2 bases, and the gene matches miss 11 bases of the junction. Counted from cysteine to phenylalanine, this CDR3 has 18 amino acids. Only the CDR3 portion is preserved as DNA: 54 bases, with reading frame beginning at the first base. With all but the CDR3 taken from the reference TRBV7-2 and TRBJ2-3 genes, the full variable domain is: GAGVSQSPSNKVTEKGKDVELRCDPISGHTALYWYRQSLGQGLEFLIYFQGNSAPDKSGLPSDRFSAERTGGSVSTLTIQRTQQEDSAVYLCASSLEAGGLAYTDTQYFGPGTRLTVL.